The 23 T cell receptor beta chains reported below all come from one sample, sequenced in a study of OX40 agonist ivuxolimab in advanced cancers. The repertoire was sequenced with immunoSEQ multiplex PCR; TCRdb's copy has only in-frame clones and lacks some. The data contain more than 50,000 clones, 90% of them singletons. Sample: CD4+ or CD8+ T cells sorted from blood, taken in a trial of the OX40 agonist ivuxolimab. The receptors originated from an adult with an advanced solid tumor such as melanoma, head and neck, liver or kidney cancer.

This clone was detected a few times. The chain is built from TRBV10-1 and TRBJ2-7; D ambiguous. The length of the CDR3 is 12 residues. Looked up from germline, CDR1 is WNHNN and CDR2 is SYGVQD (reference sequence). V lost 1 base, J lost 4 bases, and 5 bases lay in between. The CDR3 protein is CASSEFGYEQYF. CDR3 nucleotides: TGCGCCAGCAGTGAGTTTGGATACGAGCAGTACTTC.

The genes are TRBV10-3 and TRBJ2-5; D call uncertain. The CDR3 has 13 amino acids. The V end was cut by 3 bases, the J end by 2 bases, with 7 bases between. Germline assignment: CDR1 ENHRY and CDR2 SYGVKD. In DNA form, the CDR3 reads TGTGCCATCAGTGAATTAAGACAAGAGACCCAGTACTTC. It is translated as CAISELRQETQYF.

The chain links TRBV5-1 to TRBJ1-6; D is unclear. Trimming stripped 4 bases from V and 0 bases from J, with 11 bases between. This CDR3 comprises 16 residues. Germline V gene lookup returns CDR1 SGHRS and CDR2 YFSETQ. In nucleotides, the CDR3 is TGCGCCAGCAGCCCTGTCCGTAACTCCTATAATTCACCCCTCCACTTT. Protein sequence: CASSPVRNSYNSPLHF.

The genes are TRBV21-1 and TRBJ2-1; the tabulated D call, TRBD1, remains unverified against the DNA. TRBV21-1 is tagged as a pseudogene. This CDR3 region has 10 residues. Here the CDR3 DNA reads TGTGCCGGGCCCTATAATGAGCAGTTCTTC. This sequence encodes CAGPYNEQFF.

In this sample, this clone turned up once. CDR3 bases: TGTGCCATCAGTGAGTCTCGGACAGGGGTACAGCCCCAGCATTTT. Protein: CAISESRTGVQPQHF. The chain employs TRBV10-3 and TRBJ1-5, with TRBD1 identical over 9 bases. CDR1 ENHRY and CDR2 SYGVKD come from the germline V gene. V lost 0 bases and J lost 7; bases outside the gene matches: 4. CDR3 length equals 15 residues.

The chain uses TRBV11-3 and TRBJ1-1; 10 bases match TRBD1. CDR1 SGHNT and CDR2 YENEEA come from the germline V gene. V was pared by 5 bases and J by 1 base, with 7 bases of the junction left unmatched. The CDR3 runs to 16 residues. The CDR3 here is CASSGRDRGRNTEAFF. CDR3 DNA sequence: TGTGCCAGCAGCGGTCGAGACAGGGGGCGGAACACTGAAGCTTTCTTT.

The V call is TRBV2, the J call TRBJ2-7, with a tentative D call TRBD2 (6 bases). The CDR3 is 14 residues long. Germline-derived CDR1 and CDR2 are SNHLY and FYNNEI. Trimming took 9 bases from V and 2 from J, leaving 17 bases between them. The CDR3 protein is CASRGGLTTYEQYF. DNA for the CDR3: TGTGCCAGTAGGGGAGGACTGACTACCTACGAGCAGTACTTC.

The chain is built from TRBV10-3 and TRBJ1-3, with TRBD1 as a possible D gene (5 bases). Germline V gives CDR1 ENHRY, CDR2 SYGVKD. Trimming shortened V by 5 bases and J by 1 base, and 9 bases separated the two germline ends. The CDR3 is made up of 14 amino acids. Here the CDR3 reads CAISHGGSGNTIYF. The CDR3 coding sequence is TGTGCCATCAGTCACGGGGGGTCTGGAAACACCATATATTTT.

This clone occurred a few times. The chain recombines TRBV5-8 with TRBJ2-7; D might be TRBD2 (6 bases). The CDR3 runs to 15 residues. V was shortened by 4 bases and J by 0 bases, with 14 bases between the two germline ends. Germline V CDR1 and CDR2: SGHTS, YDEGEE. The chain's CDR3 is CASSHRDWRSYEQYF. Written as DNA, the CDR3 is TGTGCCAGCAGCCATCGGGACTGGCGCTCCTACGAGCAGTACTTC. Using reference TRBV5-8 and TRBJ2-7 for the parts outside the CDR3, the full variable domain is EAGVTQSPTHLIKTRGQQATLRCSPISGHTSVYWYQQALGLGLQFLLWYDEGEERNRGNFPPRFSGRQFPNYSSELNVNALELEDSALYLCASSHRDWRSYEQYFGPGTRLTVT.

The CDR3 nucleotides are TGTGCCAGCAGCTCACAGGGGCAAGGAGCTGAAGCTTTCTTT. Its protein product is CASSSQGQGAEAFF. This sequence joins TRBV7-3 and TRBJ1-1; TRBD1 matches 7 bases. This CDR3 has 14 residues. The V gene's germline CDR1 is SGHTA and CDR2 FQGTGA. V was clipped by 4 bases and J by 6 bases; unmatched bases: 8.

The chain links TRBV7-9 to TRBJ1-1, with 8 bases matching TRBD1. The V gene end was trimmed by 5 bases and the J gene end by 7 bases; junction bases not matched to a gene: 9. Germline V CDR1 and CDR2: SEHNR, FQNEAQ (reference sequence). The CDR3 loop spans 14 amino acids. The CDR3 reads CASSPRGRPLEAFF. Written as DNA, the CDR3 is TGTGCCAGCAGCCCCAGGGGGCGCCCGCTTGAAGCTTTCTTT.

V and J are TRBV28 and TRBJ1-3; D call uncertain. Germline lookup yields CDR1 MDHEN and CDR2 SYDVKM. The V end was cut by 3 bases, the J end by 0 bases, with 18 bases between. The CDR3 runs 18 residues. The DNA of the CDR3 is TGTGCCAGCAGTTTGGGCAGTACTCTCGTTATCTCTGGAAACACCATATATTTT. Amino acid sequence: CASSLGSTLVISGNTIYF.

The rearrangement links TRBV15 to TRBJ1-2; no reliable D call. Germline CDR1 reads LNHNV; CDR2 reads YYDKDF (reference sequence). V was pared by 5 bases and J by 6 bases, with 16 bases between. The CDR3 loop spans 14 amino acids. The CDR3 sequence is CATSPPRSRDGYTF. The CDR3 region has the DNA TGTGCCACCAGCCCCCCGAGGTCCAGAGATGGCTACACCTTC.

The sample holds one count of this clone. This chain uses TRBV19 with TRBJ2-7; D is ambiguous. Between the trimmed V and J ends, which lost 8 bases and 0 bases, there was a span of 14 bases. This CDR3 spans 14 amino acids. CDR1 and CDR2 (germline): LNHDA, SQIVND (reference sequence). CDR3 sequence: CASGKTSSSYEQYF. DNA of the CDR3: TGTGCCAGTGGCAAAACATCCTCCTCCTACGAGCAGTACTTC. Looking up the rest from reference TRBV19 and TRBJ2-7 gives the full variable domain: DGGITQSPKYLFRKEGQNVTLSCEQNLNHDAMYWYRQDPGQGLRLIYYSQIVNDFQKGDIAEGYSVSREKKESFPLTVTSAQKNPTAFYLCASGKTSSSYEQYFGPGTRLTVT.

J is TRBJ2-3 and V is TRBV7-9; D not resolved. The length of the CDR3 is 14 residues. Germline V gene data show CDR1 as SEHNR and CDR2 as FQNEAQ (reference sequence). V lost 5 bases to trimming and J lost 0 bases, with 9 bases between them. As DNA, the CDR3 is TGTGCCAGCAGCACTCTAGGAAGCACAGATACGCAGTATTTT. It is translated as CASSTLGSTDTQYF.

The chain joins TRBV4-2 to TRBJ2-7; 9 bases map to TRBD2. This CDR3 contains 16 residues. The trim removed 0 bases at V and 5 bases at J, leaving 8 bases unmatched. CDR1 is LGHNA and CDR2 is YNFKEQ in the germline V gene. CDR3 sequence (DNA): TGTGCCAGCAGCCAAGATGGGAGGACTAGCGTCCACGAGCAGTACTTC. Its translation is CASSQDGRTSVHEQYF.

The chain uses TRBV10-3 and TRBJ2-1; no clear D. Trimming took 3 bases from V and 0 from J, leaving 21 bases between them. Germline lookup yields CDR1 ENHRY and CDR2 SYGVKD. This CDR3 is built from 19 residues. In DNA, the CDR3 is TGTGCCATCAGTGAAGGTTTAGGTCGCTGGATTAGCTCCTACAATGAGCAGTTCTTC. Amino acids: CAISEGLGRWISSYNEQFF.

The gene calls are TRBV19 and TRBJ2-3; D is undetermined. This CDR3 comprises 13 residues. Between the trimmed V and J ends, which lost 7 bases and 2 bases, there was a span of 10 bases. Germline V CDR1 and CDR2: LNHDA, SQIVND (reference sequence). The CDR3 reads CASKGRSTDTQYF. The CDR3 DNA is TGTGCCAGTAAGGGCCGGTCCACAGATACGCAGTATTTT.

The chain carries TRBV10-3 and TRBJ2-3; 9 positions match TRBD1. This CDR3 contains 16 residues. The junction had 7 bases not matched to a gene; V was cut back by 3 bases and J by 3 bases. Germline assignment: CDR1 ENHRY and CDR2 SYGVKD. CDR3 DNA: TGTGCCATCAGTGAACAGACAGGGGGATGGACAGATACGCAGTATTTT. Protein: CAISEQTGGWTDTQYF.

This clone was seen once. The CDR3: CASSLFGGPRTDTQYF. The CDR3 bases are TGTGCCAGCAGTTTATTCGGAGGGCCTAGGACAGATACGCAGTATTTT. The rearrangement links TRBV27 to TRBJ2-3; D is perhaps TRBD2 (6 bases). The germline V gene has CDR1 MNHEY and CDR2 SMNVEV (reference sequence). Deletions cut 1 base from V and 3 bases from J, with 14 bases between. The CDR3 totals 16 residues.

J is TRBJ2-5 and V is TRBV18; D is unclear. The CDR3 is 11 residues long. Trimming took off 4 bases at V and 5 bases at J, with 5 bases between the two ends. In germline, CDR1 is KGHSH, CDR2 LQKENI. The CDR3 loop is CASSLVETQYF. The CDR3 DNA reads TGTGCCAGCTCACTTGTGGAGACCCAGTACTTC.

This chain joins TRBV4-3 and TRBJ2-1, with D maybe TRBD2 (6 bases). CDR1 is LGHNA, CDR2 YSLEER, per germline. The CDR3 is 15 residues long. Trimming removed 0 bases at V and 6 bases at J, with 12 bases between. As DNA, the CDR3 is TGCGCCAGCAGCCAAGAGGGGACTTCGATCAATGAGCAGTTCTTC. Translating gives CASSQEGTSINEQFF.

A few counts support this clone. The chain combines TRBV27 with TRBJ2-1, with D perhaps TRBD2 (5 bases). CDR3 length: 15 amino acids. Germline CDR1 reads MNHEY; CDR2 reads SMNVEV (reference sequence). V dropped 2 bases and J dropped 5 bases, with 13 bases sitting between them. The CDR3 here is CASSLPKADHNEQFF. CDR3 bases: TGTGCCAGCAGTTTACCAAAAGCGGATCACAATGAGCAGTTCTTC.